This entry lists 14 T cell receptor beta chains sequenced from one sample in a study of blood T cell repertoires in COVID-19. Clones were read by immunoSEQ multiplex PCR, and TCRdb kept only the in-frame ones, dropping some. The sample shows around 58,000 clones, about 88% of them seen only once. Sequencing was carried out using peripheral blood. The receptors here all came from a human donor in a cohort sampled during active COVID-19.

This chain links TRBV6-5 with TRBJ2-2; D perhaps matches TRBD2 (5 bases). V lost 8 bases to trimming and J lost 2 bases, with 12 bases between them. In germline, CDR1 is MNHEY, CDR2 SVGAGI. The CDR3 spans 14 residues. CDR3 in amino acids: CASQREQNTGELFF. The CDR3 DNA reads as TGTGCCAGCCAAAGGGAGCAAAACACCGGGGAGCTGTTTTTT.

The V gene is TRBV6-6, the J gene TRBJ1-5, with D maybe TRBD1 (5 bases). Deletions cut 0 bases from V and 1 base from J, with 10 bases between. The CDR3 is made up of 16 amino acids. Germline V lookup: CDR1 MNHNY, CDR2 SVGAGI (reference sequence). The CDR3 DNA is TGTGCCAGCAGTTACTCTGGCGGGGGGAGCAATCAGCCCCAGCATTTT. Protein sequence: CASSYSGGGSNQPQHF.

The V gene is TRBV7-9, the J gene TRBJ1-3; no definite D call. Trimming took 3 bases from V and 9 from J, leaving 18 bases between them. Germline V gene sequence: CDR1 SEHNR, CDR2 FQNEAQ (reference sequence). The CDR3 has 15 amino acids. CDR3 coding DNA: TGTGCCAGCAGCTTCTCCCGCGGCGGAGAAGCCACCATATATTTT. As protein: CASSFSRGGEATIYF.

The V gene is TRBV19, the J gene TRBJ2-2, with TRBD1 matching over 9 bases. CDR1 is LNHDA, CDR2 SQIVND, per germline (reference sequence). This CDR3 has 14 residues. Unmatched junction bases numbered 3, after V lost 5 bases and J lost 5 bases. The CDR3 is CASSDRGGTGELFF. The CDR3, as DNA: TGTGCCAGTAGTGACAGGGGGGGAACCGGGGAGCTGTTTTTT.

There are a few counts of this clone. The DNA of the CDR3 is TGTGCCGGATCGCGAGGGGGCCCAAATCAGCCCCAGCATTTT. Its translation: CAGSRGGPNQPQHF. V is TRBV2 and J is TRBJ1-5, with 7 bases identical to TRBD1. CDR1 is SNHLY and CDR2 is FYNNEI in the germline V gene. This CDR3 has 14 residues. Germline trimming cut 11 bases from V and 4 bases from J; bases unmatched to any gene: 11.

The chain uses TRBV11-2 and TRBJ2-2; 13 bases fit TRBD2. Trimming took 4 bases from V and 2 from J; bases not matched to a gene: 4. Germline V gene lookup returns CDR1 SGHAT and CDR2 FQNNGV. The CDR3 spans 17 residues. The CDR3 spells CASSSGTSGANTGELFF. The CDR3, as DNA: TGTGCCAGCAGCTCCGGGACTAGCGGGGCAAACACCGGGGAGCTGTTTTTT.

V is TRBV5-1 and J is TRBJ2-5, with 9 bases that match TRBD1. Germline-derived CDR1 and CDR2 are SGHRS and YFSETQ. This CDR3 contains 16 residues. The trim removed 2 bases at V and 2 bases at J, leaving 7 bases unmatched. The CDR3 loop is CASSLGQGPQQETQYF. DNA for the CDR3: TGCGCCAGCAGCTTAGGACAGGGGCCGCAACAAGAGACCCAGTACTTC.

The genes are TRBV5-8 and TRBJ1-5; tentatively, D is TRBD1 (6 bases). V dropped 4 bases and J dropped 5 bases, with 19 bases sitting between them. CDR1 and CDR2 (germline): SGHTS, YDEGEE. CDR3 length: 16 residues. The CDR3 DNA reads TGTGCCAGCAGCGCTATCCGACAGGCCCGTTATCAGCCCCAGCATTTT. Its protein product is CASSAIRQARYQPQHF. Full variable domain (remainder filled in from reference TRBV5-8 and TRBJ1-5): EAGVTQSPTHLIKTRGQQATLRCSPISGHTSVYWYQQALGLGLQFLLWYDEGEERNRGNFPPRFSGRQFPNYSSELNVNALELEDSALYLCASSAIRQARYQPQHFGDGTRLSIL.

The CDR3 DNA follows: TGTGCCAGCTCACCACTAGTCGGAGAGACCCAGTACTTC. Its protein product is CASSPLVGETQYF. The chain carries TRBV18 and TRBJ2-5; no firm D call. The CDR3 is made up of 13 amino acids. Germline CDR1 KGHSH, CDR2 LQKENI. Deletions cut 1 base from V and 4 bases from J, with 7 bases between.

V gene TRBV5-5 combines with J gene TRBJ2-1; D not certain. The CDR3 spans 15 residues. From germline, CDR1 is SGHKS and CDR2 YYEKEE (reference sequence). Trimming removed 0 bases from V and 4 bases from J, with 11 bases in between. The CDR3 bases are TGTGCCAGCAGCTTGGCCAGTCAGGTATACAATGAGCAGTTCTTC. Translating gives CASSLASQVYNEQFF. The whole variable domain, filled in from reference TRBV5-5 and TRBJ2-1, reads DAGVTQSPTHLIKTRGQQVTLRCSPISGHKSVSWYQQVLGQGPQFIFQYYEKEERGRGNFPDRFSARQFPNYSSELNVNALLLGDSALYLCASSLASQVYNEQFFGPGTRLTVL.

The chain has TRBV5-6 and TRBJ2-7; 13 bases are shared with TRBD2. The germline V gene has CDR1 SGHDT and CDR2 YYEEEE. V shed 4 bases, J shed 3 bases, and the junction held 10 bases outside the gene matches. This CDR3 is built from 17 residues. Written as DNA, the CDR3 is TGTGCCAGCAGCCCGGGACTAGCGGGGACCATCCTCTACGAGCAGTACTTC. As protein: CASSPGLAGTILYEQYF.

The gene calls are TRBV5-1 and TRBJ2-7, with 8 nucleotides matching TRBD2. Germline values: CDR1 SGHRS, CDR2 YFSETQ. There are 16 residues in the CDR3. J lost 5 bases, V lost 0 bases, and 10 bases had no gene match. CDR3: CASSLARAGAVHEQYF. The CDR3 coding sequence is TGCGCCAGCAGCTTGGCCCGAGCGGGAGCCGTCCACGAGCAGTACTTC. Filled out from reference TRBV5-1 and TRBJ2-7, the complete variable domain reads KAGVTQTPRYLIKTRGQQVTLSCSPISGHRSVSWYQQTPGQGLQFLFEYFSETQRNKGNFPGRFSGRQFSNSRSEMNVSTLELGDSALYLCASSLARAGAVHEQYFGPGTRLTVT.

The V call is TRBV6-1, the J call TRBJ2-5, with 8 bases lining up with TRBD2. This CDR3 contains 16 residues. The germline CDR1 and CDR2 sequences are MNHNS and SASEGT. V was clipped by 0 bases and J by 5 bases; unmatched bases: 8. The CDR3 DNA reads TGTGCCAGCAGTGAAGCGAGACTAGCGAGGGGGGAGACCCAGTACTTC. Its translation: CASSEARLARGETQYF.

Only a few counts were recorded for this clone. The chain carries TRBV7-9 and TRBJ2-3, with 12 nucleotides matching TRBD2. Losses at the gene ends were 5 bases for V and 3 bases for J; bases not matched to a gene: 6. This CDR3 is built from 16 residues. Germline V lookup: CDR1 SEHNR, CDR2 FQNEAQ (reference sequence). CDR3 DNA: TGTGCCAGCAGCCTGACTAGCGGGGGACTTACAGATACGCAGTATTTT. Protein product: CASSLTSGGLTDTQYF.